The 10 T cell receptor beta chains in this list originate from one sample, sequenced in a study of blood T cells in healthy people across ages. Together with a sample-barcoded 5' primer, a J-beta primer mix was included in a second PCR lasting roughly 6 to 12 cycles. Using its own MiXCR run on the 5' RACE reads, TCRdb lists one record per CDR3 protein. The sample has around 1,000,000 distinct CDR3 sequences; roughly a quarter are singletons. These data are also associated with another study on T cells of mothers and their children.

Sample: blood. Receptor source: a girl aged 2-10 years in good health.

This sequence joins TRBV9 and TRBJ2-2, with 8 positions matching TRBD1. V lost 0 bases and J lost 9; bases outside the gene matches: 7. The CDR3 is 15 residues long. CDR1 and CDR2 (germline): SGDLS, YYNGEE. CDR3 protein: CASSVAGQAFRELFF. For the CDR3, the DNA is TGTGCCAGCAGCGTAGCGGGACAGGCCTTTCGGGAGCTGTTTTTT.

A note on this clonotype: One base away lies a much larger clone, so this may be a sequencing read error. The chain employs TRBV12-3 or TRBV12-4 and TRBJ2-5; D remains ambiguous. This CDR3 is 11 amino acids long. Trimming stripped 6 bases from V and 5 bases from J, with 7 bases between. Here the CDR3 DNA reads TGTGCCAGCAGATCACACGAGACCCAGTACTTC. Translated, it gives CASRSHETQYF.

V is TRBV5-1 and J is TRBJ2-5; a possible D gene is TRBD1 (5 bases). Gene TRBJ2-7 matches the end of the DNA better, so the J call may be wrong. Per the germline V gene, CDR1 is SGHRS and CDR2 is YFSETQ. CDR3 length: 16 residues. CDR3 DNA sequence: TGCGCCAGCAGCTTGGAGGCTCGGACACAAATCTACGAGCAGTACTTC. Its protein is CASSLEARTQIYEQYF.

V is TRBV3-1 and J is TRBJ2-7; tentative D call: TRBD2 (5 bases). V gave up 0 bases and J gave up 7 bases, with 10 bases separating them. The germline gives CDR1 LGHDT, CDR2 YNNKEL (reference sequence). There are 13 residues in the CDR3. The CDR3 DNA reads TGTGCCAGCAGCCAAGAATCCAGGAGGGAGCAGTACTTC. The encoded protein is CASSQESRREQYF.

This clonotype was observed a handful of times. This sequence joins TRBV4-3 and TRBJ2-5, with TRBD2 identical over 8 bases. The DNA end is a closer match to TRBJ2-7, so the J assignment may be wrong. Per germline, CDR1 LGHNA and CDR2 YSLEER. This CDR3 comprises 14 residues. CDR3 sequence: CASSQGPGGYEQYF. Here the CDR3 DNA reads TGCGCCAGCAGCCAAGGACCGGGGGGGTACGAGCAGTACTTC.

This clonotype was seen a few times. The rearrangement joins TRBV28 to TRBJ1-1; D might be TRBD1 (5 bases). From germline, CDR1 is MDHEN and CDR2 SYDVKM. This CDR3 has 13 amino acids. V was shortened by 10 bases and J by 5 bases, with 17 bases between the two germline ends. The CDR3 protein is CATDDPGGTEAFF. Written as DNA, the CDR3 is TGTGCCACCGACGATCCGGGGGGGACTGAAGCTTTCTTT.

This clonotype has a handful of counts. The V call is TRBV12-3 or TRBV12-4, the J call TRBJ1-2; D perhaps matches TRBD1 (5 bases). Trimming took off 5 bases at V and 6 bases at J, with 10 bases between the two ends. The CDR3 runs 12 residues. As DNA, the CDR3 is TGTGCCAGCAGTCAGGGAATGGATGGCTACACCTTC. The encoded protein is CASSQGMDGYTF.

The rearrangement links TRBV12-3 or TRBV12-4 to TRBJ2-7, with 11 bases lining up with TRBD2. The V segment lost 6 bases and the J segment 6 bases; nucleotides outside the gene matches: 13. This CDR3 has 16 residues. DNA for the CDR3: TGTGCCAGCAGCCGCGGCGGACTAGCGGGCCGTCCCGAGCAGTACTTC. Translation: CASSRGGLAGRPEQYF.

This chain uses TRBV6-2 or TRBV6-3 with TRBJ2-1; 7 bases fit TRBD2. The V and J ends lost 5 bases and 14 bases, in that order; junction bases with no gene match: 15. This CDR3 region has 14 residues. The V gene's germline CDR1 is MNHEY and CDR2 SVGEGT. The CDR3 is CASSPPILGTKEFF. The CDR3 DNA is TGTGCCAGCAGTCCCCCCATCTTGGGGACTAAGGAGTTCTTC.

V gene TRBV6-6 combines with J gene TRBJ2-5; 12 positions agree with TRBD1. After removal of 2 bases from V and 5 bases from J, the junction contained 3 bases not matched to a gene. Germline CDR1 and CDR2: MNHNY and SVGAGI (reference sequence). The length of the CDR3 is 15 residues. This CDR3 is CASSYQGQGAETQYF. CDR3 DNA sequence: TGTGCCAGCAGTTACCAGGGACAGGGGGCGGAGACCCAGTACTTC.